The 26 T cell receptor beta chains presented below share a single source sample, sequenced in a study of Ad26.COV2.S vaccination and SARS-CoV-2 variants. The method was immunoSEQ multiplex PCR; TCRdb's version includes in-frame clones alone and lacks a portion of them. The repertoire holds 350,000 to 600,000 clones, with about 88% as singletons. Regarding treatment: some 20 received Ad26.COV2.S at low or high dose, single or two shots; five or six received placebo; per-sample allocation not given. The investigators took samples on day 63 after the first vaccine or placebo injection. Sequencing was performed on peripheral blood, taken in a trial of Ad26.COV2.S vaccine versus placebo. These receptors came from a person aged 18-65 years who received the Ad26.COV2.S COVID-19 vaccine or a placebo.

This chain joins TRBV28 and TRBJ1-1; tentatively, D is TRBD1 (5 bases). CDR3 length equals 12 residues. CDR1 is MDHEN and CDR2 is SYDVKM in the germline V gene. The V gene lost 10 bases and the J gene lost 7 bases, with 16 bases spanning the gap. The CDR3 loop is CATSRGGREAFF. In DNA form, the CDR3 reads TGTGCCACTTCCCGGGGGGGACGTGAAGCTTTCTTT.

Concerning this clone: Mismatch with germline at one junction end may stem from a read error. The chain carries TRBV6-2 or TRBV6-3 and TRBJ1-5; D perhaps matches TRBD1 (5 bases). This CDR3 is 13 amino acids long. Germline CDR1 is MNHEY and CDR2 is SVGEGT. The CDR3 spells CASSQWGKQPQHF. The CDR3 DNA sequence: TGTGCCAGCAGCCAGTGGGGCAAGCAGCCCCAGCATTTT.

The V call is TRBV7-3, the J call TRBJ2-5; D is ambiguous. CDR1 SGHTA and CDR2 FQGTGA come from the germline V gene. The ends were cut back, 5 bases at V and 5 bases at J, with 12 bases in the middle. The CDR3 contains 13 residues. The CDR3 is CASSLGPSETQYF. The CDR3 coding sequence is TGTGCCAGCAGCCTGGGTCCGAGCGAGACCCAGTACTTC. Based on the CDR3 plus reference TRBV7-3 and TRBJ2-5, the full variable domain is GAGVSQTPSNKVTEKGKYVELRCDPISGHTALYWYRQSLGQGPEFLIYFQGTGAADDSGLPNDRFFAVRPEGSVSTLKIQRTERGDSAVYLCASSLGPSETQYFGPGTRLLVL.

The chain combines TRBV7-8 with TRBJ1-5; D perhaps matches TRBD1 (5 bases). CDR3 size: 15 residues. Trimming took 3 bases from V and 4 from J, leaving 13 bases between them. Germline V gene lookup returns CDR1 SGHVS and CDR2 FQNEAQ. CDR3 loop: CASSLGPRLNQPQHF. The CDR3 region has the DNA TGTGCCAGCAGCTTGGGGCCGCGATTAAATCAGCCCCAGCATTTT.

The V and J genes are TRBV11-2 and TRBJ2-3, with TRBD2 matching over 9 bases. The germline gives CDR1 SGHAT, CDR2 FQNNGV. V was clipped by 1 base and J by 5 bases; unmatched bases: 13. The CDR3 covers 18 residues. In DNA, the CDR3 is TGTGCCAGCAGCTTAGGTGGGACTAGCAAAAGGTTGAGAGATACGCAGTATTTT. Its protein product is CASSLGGTSKRLRDTQYF.

The CDR3 protein is CASSNLAGGRETQYF. For the CDR3, the DNA is TGTGCCAGTAGTAACCTAGCGGGAGGGCGGGAGACCCAGTACTTC. The J gene is TRBJ2-5, the V gene TRBV19; 12 bases align to TRBD2. Per germline, CDR1 LNHDA and CDR2 SQIVND (reference sequence). This CDR3 is built from 15 residues. The junction had 5 bases not matched to a gene; V was cut back by 4 bases and J by 5 bases.

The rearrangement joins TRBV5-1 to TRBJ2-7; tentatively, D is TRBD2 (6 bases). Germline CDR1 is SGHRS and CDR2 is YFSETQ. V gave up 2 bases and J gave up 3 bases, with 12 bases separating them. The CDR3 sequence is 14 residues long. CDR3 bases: TGCGCCAGCAGCTTTTTAGCGGATAACTACGAGCAGTACTTC. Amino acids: CASSFLADNYEQYF.

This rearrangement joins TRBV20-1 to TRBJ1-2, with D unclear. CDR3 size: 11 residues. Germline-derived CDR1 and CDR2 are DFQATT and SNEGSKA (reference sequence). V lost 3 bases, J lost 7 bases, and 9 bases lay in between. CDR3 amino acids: CSARSRPGYTF. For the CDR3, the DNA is TGCAGTGCTAGGTCCCGGCCTGGCTACACCTTC.

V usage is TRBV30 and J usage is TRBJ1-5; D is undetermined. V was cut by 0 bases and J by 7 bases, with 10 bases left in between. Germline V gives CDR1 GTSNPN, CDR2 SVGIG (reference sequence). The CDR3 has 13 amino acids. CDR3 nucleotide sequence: TGTGCCTGGAGTGTCCAGGAGAGACAGCCCCAGCATTTT. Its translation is CAWSVQERQPQHF.

CDR3 region: CASGTSIAGDVDEQFF. Here the CDR3 DNA reads TGTGCCAGTGGGACCAGTATAGCGGGAGATGTCGATGAGCAGTTCTTC. The chain uses TRBV28 and TRBJ2-1; 9 bases fit TRBD2. V shed 9 bases and J 8 bases; nucleotides not matched to a gene: 17. Germline CDR1 and CDR2: MDHEN and SYDVKM. CDR3 length equals 16 residues.

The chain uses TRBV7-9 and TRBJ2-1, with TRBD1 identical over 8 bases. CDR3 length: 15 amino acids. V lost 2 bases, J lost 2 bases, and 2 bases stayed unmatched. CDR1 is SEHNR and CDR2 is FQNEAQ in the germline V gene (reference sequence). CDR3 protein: CASSLQGATYNEQFF. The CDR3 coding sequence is TGTGCCAGCAGCTTACAGGGGGCGACCTACAATGAGCAGTTCTTC.

The DNA for the CDR3 is TGTGCCAGCAGTTTATTCGACTACGAGCAGTACTTC. It translates to CASSLFDYEQYF. The chain uses TRBV12-3 or TRBV12-4 and TRBJ2-7; D uncertain. This CDR3 is 12 amino acids long. The V end was cut by 2 bases, the J end by 3 bases, with 5 bases between.

Written as DNA, the CDR3 is TGTGCCAGCAGCCAAGATTTAGCGGGATATGAGCAGTTCTTC. The encoded protein is CASSQDLAGYEQFF. This rearrangement joins TRBV14 to TRBJ2-1; 8 nucleotides agree with TRBD2. This CDR3 contains 14 residues. CDR1 and CDR2 (germline): SGHDN, FVKESK. Trimming took 0 bases from V and 8 from J; bases not matched to a gene: 3.

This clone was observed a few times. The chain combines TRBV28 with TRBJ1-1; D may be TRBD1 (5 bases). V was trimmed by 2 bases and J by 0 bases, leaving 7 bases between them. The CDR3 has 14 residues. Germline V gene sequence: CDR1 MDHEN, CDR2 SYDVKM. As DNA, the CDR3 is TGTGCCAGCAGTTTACACAGGATGAACACTGAAGCTTTCTTT. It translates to CASSLHRMNTEAFF.

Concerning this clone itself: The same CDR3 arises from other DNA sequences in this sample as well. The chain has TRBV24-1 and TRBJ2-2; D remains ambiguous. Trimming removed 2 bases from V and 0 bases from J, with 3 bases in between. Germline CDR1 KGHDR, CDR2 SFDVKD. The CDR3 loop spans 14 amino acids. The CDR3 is CATSDSPNTGELFF. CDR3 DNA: TGTGCCACCAGTGATTCCCCGAACACCGGGGAGCTGTTTTTT.

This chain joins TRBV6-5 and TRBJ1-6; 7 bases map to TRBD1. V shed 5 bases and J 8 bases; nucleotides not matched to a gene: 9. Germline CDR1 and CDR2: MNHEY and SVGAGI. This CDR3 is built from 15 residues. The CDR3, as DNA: TGTGCCAGCAGTCATCCGACAGGGAAGGATTCACCCCTCCACTTT. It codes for CASSHPTGKDSPLHF.

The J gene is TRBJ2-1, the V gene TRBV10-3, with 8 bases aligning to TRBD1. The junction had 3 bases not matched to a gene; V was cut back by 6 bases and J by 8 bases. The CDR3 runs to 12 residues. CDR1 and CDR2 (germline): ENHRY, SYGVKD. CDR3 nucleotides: TGTGCCATCAGGGGGACAGGTGATGAGCAGTTCTTC. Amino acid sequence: CAIRGTGDEQFF.

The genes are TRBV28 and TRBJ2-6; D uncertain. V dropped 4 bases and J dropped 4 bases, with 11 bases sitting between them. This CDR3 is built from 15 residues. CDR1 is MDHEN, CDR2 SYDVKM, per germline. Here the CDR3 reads CASSSPTIGANVLTF. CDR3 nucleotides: TGTGCCAGCAGTTCTCCCACCATCGGGGCCAACGTCCTGACTTTC.

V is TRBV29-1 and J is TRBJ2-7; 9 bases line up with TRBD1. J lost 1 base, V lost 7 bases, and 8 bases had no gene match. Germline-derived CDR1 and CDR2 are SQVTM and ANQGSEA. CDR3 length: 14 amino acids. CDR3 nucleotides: TGCAGCGCCGCTCCAGGGACAGGGTCCTACGAGCAGTACTTC. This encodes CSAAPGTGSYEQYF.

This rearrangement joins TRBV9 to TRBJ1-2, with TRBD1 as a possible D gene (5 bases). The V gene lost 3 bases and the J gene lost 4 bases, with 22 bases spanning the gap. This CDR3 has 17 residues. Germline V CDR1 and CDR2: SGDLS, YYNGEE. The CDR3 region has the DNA TGTGCCAGCAGCGGGCAAATAGGGGAGTCACTCCCCTATGGCTACACCTTC. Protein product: CASSGQIGESLPYGYTF. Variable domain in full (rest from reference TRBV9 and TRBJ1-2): DSGVTQTPKHLITATGQRVTLRCSPRSGDLSVYWYQQSLDQGLQFLIQYYNGEERAKGNILERFSAQQFPDLHSELNLSSLELGDSALYFCASSGQIGESLPYGYTFGSGTRLTVV.

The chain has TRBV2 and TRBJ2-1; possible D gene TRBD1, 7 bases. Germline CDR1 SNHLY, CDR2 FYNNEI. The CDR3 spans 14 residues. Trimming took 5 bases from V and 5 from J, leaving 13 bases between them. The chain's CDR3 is CASSLQGGDNEQFF. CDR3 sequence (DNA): TGTGCCAGCAGTCTCCAGGGGGGTGACAATGAGCAGTTCTTC.

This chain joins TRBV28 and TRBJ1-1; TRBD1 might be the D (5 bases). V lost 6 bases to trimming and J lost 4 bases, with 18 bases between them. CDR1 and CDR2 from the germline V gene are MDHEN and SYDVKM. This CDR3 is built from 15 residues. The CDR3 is CASSSGHSRGTEAFF. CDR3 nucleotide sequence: TGTGCCAGCAGCTCCGGACACTCCCGGGGCACTGAAGCTTTCTTT.

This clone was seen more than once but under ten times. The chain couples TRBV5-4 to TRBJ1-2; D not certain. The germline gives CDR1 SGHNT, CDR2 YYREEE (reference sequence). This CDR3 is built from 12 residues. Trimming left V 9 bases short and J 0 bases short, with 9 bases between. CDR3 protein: CAIGGTNYGYTF. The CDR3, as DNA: TGTGCCATTGGCGGGACTAACTATGGCTACACCTTC.

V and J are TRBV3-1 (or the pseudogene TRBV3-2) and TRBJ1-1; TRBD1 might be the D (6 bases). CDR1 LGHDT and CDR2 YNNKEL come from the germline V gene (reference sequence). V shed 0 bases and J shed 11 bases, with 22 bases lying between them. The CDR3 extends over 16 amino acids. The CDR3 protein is CASSQDGRWGRSVAFF. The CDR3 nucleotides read TGTGCCAGCAGCCAAGACGGGCGATGGGGGCGATCGGTGGCTTTCTTT.

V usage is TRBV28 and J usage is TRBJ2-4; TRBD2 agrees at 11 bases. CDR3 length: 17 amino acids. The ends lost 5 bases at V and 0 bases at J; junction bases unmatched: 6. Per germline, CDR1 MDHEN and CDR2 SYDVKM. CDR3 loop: CASSPVAGGVAKNIQYF. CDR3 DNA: TGTGCCAGCAGTCCAGTAGCGGGAGGGGTAGCCAAAAACATTCAGTACTTC.

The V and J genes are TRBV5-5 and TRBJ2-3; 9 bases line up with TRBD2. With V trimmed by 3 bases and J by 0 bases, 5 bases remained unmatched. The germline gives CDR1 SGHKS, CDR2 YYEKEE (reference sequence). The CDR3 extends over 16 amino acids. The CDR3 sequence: CASSSRLAVSTDTQYF. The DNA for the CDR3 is TGTGCCAGCAGCTCACGACTAGCGGTTAGCACAGATACGCAGTATTTT.